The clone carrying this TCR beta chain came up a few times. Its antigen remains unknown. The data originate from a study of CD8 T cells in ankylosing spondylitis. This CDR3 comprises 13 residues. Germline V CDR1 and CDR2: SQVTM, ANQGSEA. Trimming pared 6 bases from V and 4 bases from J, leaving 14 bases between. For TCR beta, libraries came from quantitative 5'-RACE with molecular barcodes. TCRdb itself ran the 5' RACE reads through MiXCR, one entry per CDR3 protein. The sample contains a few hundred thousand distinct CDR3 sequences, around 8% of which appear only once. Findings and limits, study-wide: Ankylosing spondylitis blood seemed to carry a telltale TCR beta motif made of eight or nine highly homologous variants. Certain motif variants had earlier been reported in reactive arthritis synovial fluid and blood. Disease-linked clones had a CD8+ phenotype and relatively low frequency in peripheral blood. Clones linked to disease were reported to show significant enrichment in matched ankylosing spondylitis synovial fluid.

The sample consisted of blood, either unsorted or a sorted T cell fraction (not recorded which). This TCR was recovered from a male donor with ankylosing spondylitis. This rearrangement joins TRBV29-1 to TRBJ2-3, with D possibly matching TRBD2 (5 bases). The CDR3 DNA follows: TGCAGCGTAGCCGGGGTGGATCCAGATACGCAGTATTTT. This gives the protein CSVAGVDPDTQYF.